The entry that follows covers one T cell receptor (beta chain) sequence. The sample comes from a study of T cell responses to AZD1222 COVID-19 vaccine. Measured with immunoSEQ multiplex PCR; TCRdb has only the in-frame clones, and not every one. Of approximately 160,000 clones in the sample, around 94% were seen once. This CDR3 is 15 amino acids long. Trimming cost V 3 bases and J 3 bases; bases outside gene matches: 8. CDR1 and CDR2 (germline): MGHRA, YSYEKL. The V gene is TRBV4-1, the J gene TRBJ2-7, with 7 bases matching TRBD2. The receptor was isolated from an adult who received the AZD1222 COVID-19 vaccine. The source was peripheral blood, collected 28 days after the second AZD1222 dose. In nucleotides, the CDR3 is TGCGCCAGCAGCCACCCCGGCCGGGGGGTCTACGAGCAGTACTTC. Residues: CASSHPGRGVYEQYF.